This T cell receptor beta chain was profiled in a study of blood T cell repertoires in COVID-19. Whole-study context: T cells, B-cell-depleted T cells, or PBMCs supplied cDNA or gDNA.

Per the study methods: Scientists estimated how many nucleated cells there were by amplifying reference gene primers. Some clones are missing from TCRdb's copy, which holds only in-frame ones; the method was immunoSEQ multiplex PCR. That table gives V, J and clone size, and the DNA gave D and trimming. The data show 50,000 or so clones, roughly 83% seen once. The sequence was obtained from a man aged 65 to 79 with acute or convalescent COVID-19. The sequencing input was peripheral blood.

The CDR3 region has the DNA TGTGCCTGGAGTGTACTCGACGGGTCCGAGCAGTTCTTC. It specifies CAWSVLDGSEQFF. This chain connects TRBV30 to TRBJ2-1; D unclear. The ends were cut back, 0 bases at V and 10 bases at J, with 13 bases in the middle. The CDR3 is 13 amino acids. The germline gives CDR1 GTSNPN, CDR2 SVGIG (reference sequence).